The rows below give T cell receptor beta chains drawn from one sample of a study of blood T cell repertoires in COVID-19. Using immunoSEQ multiplex PCR, the repertoire was profiled, and TCRdb retains in-frame clones only, with some absent. The sample comprises roughly 250,000 clones, approximately 90% of which are singletons, and roughly 6% rests with the top ten. The sequenced material came from PBMCs or T cells enriched from blood (not recorded which). Every receptor here comes from a woman in her twenties or thirties with acute COVID-19. The CDR3 runs from the conserved cysteine through the conserved F or W. Each record gives: CDR3 DNA, CDR3 protein, D gene, V gene, clone size, J gene. A D gene is named only where the DNA matches it firmly. Only some rows state a clone size, as once, few, many or a class for expanded clones.

CDR3nt: TGTGCCAGCAGCTTAGCGGGAGGGGTGGCCTACGAGCAGTACTTC; CDR3aa: CASSLAGGVAYEQYF; d_gene: TRBD2; v_gene: TRBV5-4; abundance: NA; j_gene: TRBJ2-7
CDR3nt: TGTGCCTGGAGTGGTAGCCCTTTCACAGAGCAGTACTTC; CDR3aa: CAWSGSPFTEQYF; d_gene: NA; v_gene: TRBV30; abundance: NA; j_gene: TRBJ2-7
CDR3nt: TGTGCCAGCAGCTTAGACCCATATAGACATTTGGGCGAGCAGTACTTC; CDR3aa: CASSLDPYRHLGEQYF; d_gene: NA; v_gene: TRBV11-3; abundance: NA; j_gene: TRBJ2-7
CDR3nt: TGTGCCAGCAGTGTCTTAGCGGGGGCCGCTACCTACGAGCAGTACTTC; CDR3aa: CASSVLAGAATYEQYF; d_gene: TRBD2; v_gene: TRBV6-4; abundance: NA; j_gene: TRBJ2-7
CDR3nt: TGTGCCAGCAGCTTGGAATCTGGACAGGGAACCTACGAGCAGTACTTC; CDR3aa: CASSLESGQGTYEQYF; d_gene: TRBD1; v_gene: TRBV5-4; abundance: NA; j_gene: TRBJ2-7
CDR3nt: TGTGCCAGCAGGAAGATAGTGGGCTCGAGCTCCTACGAGCAGTACTTC; CDR3aa: CASRKIVGSSSYEQYF; d_gene: NA; v_gene: TRBV28; abundance: NA; j_gene: TRBJ2-7
CDR3nt: TGCGCCAGCAGCTTGGTCGCAGGGGGGAGCACTGAAGCTTTCTTT; CDR3aa: CASSLVAGGSTEAFF; d_gene: TRBD1; v_gene: TRBV5-1; abundance: NA; j_gene: TRBJ1-1
CDR3nt: TGTGCCAGCAGCAAAGTAAGAGGCTATGGCTACACCTTC; CDR3aa: CASSKVRGYGYTF; d_gene: NA; v_gene: TRBV21-1; abundance: few; j_gene: TRBJ1-2
CDR3nt: TGTGCCAGCATCTGGGGGGGAGGGAGAGGCTACACCTTC; CDR3aa: CASIWGGGRGYTF; d_gene: NA; v_gene: TRBV2; abundance: NA; j_gene: TRBJ1-2
CDR3nt: TGTGCCTGGGACAGGGACAATCAGCCCCAGCATTTT; CDR3aa: CAWDRDNQPQHF; d_gene: TRBD1; v_gene: TRBV30; abundance: NA; j_gene: TRBJ1-5
CDR3nt: TGTGCCAGCAGCCAAGACGGTTTGTCGGAGTATGGCTACACCTTC; CDR3aa: CASSQDGLSEYGYTF; d_gene: NA; v_gene: TRBV4-2; abundance: NA; j_gene: TRBJ1-2
CDR3nt: TGTGCCAGCAACCAAAATCCAAGCGGTGAGCAGTACTTC; CDR3aa: CASNQNPSGEQYF; d_gene: NA; v_gene: TRBV27; abundance: NA; j_gene: TRBJ2-7
CDR3nt: TGTGCCAGCAACTCTCCAGGGGTTGGCTACACCTTC; CDR3aa: CASNSPGVGYTF; d_gene: NA; v_gene: TRBV5-5; abundance: NA; j_gene: TRBJ1-2
CDR3nt: TGTGCCAGCGGAGCGCCGGGACAGGGATTTAATGAAGGCACTGAAGCTTTCTTT; CDR3aa: CASGAPGQGFNEGTEAFF; d_gene: TRBD1; v_gene: TRBV28; abundance: NA; j_gene: TRBJ1-1
CDR3nt: TGCGCCAGCAGCCAAGGACTCGGCAATCAGCCCCAGCATTTT; CDR3aa: CASSQGLGNQPQHF; d_gene: NA; v_gene: TRBV4-1; abundance: NA; j_gene: TRBJ1-5
CDR3nt: TGTGCCAGCAGTTTACTCCGCCGACAGGGCTACGAGCAGTACTTC; CDR3aa: CASSLLRRQGYEQYF; d_gene: TRBD1; v_gene: TRBV28; abundance: NA; j_gene: TRBJ2-7
CDR3nt: TGCGCCAGCAGCTTGGCGGGACAGGGTACAGATACGCAGTATTTT; CDR3aa: CASSLAGQGTDTQYF; d_gene: TRBD1; v_gene: TRBV5-1; abundance: NA; j_gene: TRBJ2-3
CDR3nt: TGTGCCAGTAGCCTCCCGGGGGGGGAGAACACCGGGGAGCTGTTTTTT; CDR3aa: CASSLPGGENTGELFF; d_gene: TRBD2; v_gene: TRBV19; abundance: NA; j_gene: TRBJ2-2
CDR3nt: TGTGCCAGCAGTCCCGATGCAGCGCAAGAAGCCTACGAGCAGTACTTC; CDR3aa: CASSPDAAQEAYEQYF; d_gene: NA; v_gene: TRBV6-2/TRBV6-3; abundance: once; j_gene: TRBJ2-7
CDR3nt: TGTGCCAGCAGTTTAGCGGGCTACGAGCAGTACTTC; CDR3aa: CASSLAGYEQYF; d_gene: NA; v_gene: TRBV28; abundance: NA; j_gene: TRBJ2-7
CDR3nt: TGTGCCAGTATCCTCTTTGGACAGGGGGCATGTGGCTACACCTTC; CDR3aa: CASILFGQGACGYTF; d_gene: TRBD1; v_gene: TRBV19; abundance: NA; j_gene: TRBJ1-2
CDR3nt: TGTGCCAGCAGTCCGGGGACAGCCTCTGGGGCCAACGTCCTGACTTTC; CDR3aa: CASSPGTASGANVLTF; d_gene: TRBD1; v_gene: TRBV28; abundance: NA; j_gene: TRBJ2-6
CDR3nt: TGTGCCAGCAGTTCGGGGACAGCTAACTATGGCTACACCTTC; CDR3aa: CASSSGTANYGYTF; d_gene: TRBD1; v_gene: TRBV28; abundance: few; j_gene: TRBJ1-2
CDR3nt: TGTGCCAGCAGTTTAGAGGGATGGGCAACTGAAGCTTTCTTT; CDR3aa: CASSLEGWATEAFF; d_gene: NA; v_gene: TRBV27; abundance: NA; j_gene: TRBJ1-1
CDR3nt: TGCGCCAGCAGCTTGGGGCAGGGGGATGAGCAGTTCTTC; CDR3aa: CASSLGQGDEQFF; d_gene: TRBD1; v_gene: TRBV5-1; abundance: NA; j_gene: TRBJ2-1
CDR3nt: TGTGCCAGCAGCCCGGGGGGGACGAACATTCAGTACTTC; CDR3aa: CASSPGGTNIQYF; d_gene: TRBD2; v_gene: TRBV27; abundance: NA; j_gene: TRBJ2-4
CDR3nt: TGTGCCAGTGGACAGGGAAGCTCTGGAAACACCATATATTTT; CDR3aa: CASGQGSSGNTIYF; d_gene: TRBD1; v_gene: TRBV27; abundance: NA; j_gene: TRBJ1-3
CDR3nt: TGTGCCACTGAAGGAATACAGAGCTCTGGAAACACCATATATTTT; CDR3aa: CATEGIQSSGNTIYF; d_gene: NA; v_gene: TRBV15; abundance: NA; j_gene: TRBJ1-3
CDR3nt: TGTGCCAGCAGCGTAGACTCAGATACGCAGTATTTT; CDR3aa: CASSVDSDTQYF; d_gene: NA; v_gene: TRBV9; abundance: NA; j_gene: TRBJ2-3
CDR3nt: TGTGCCAGCAGCTCACTAGCGGGGATGAACTACGAGCAGTACTTC; CDR3aa: CASSSLAGMNYEQYF; d_gene: TRBD2; v_gene: TRBV7-6; abundance: NA; j_gene: TRBJ2-7
CDR3nt: TGTGCCAGCGGGCTGACAGGGGACGAGCAGTACTTC; CDR3aa: CASGLTGDEQYF; d_gene: TRBD1; v_gene: TRBV27; abundance: NA; j_gene: TRBJ2-7
CDR3nt: TGTGCCAGCAGCCGAGATGTCAGCGGCTCTGGGGATGAGCAGTTCTTC; CDR3aa: CASSRDVSGSGDEQFF; d_gene: NA; v_gene: TRBV7-9; abundance: NA; j_gene: TRBJ2-1
CDR3nt: TGTGCCAGCAGTCCTTCCGGGACTAGCGGGGCGCGAGGGGAGACCCAGTACTTC; CDR3aa: CASSPSGTSGARGETQYF; d_gene: TRBD2; v_gene: TRBV25-1; abundance: few; j_gene: TRBJ2-5
CDR3nt: TGTGCCAGCAGTTACCGGGACAGGAATTATGGCTACACCTTC; CDR3aa: CASSYRDRNYGYTF; d_gene: TRBD1; v_gene: TRBV5-4; abundance: once; j_gene: TRBJ1-2
CDR3nt: TGCGCCAGCAGCCCAAGTGGGGAGCCCTATGGCTACACCTTC; CDR3aa: CASSPSGEPYGYTF; d_gene: NA; v_gene: TRBV4-1; abundance: NA; j_gene: TRBJ1-2
CDR3nt: TGTGCCAGCAGTGTCGGGCTAGCGGGAGTTGAGCAGTTCTTC; CDR3aa: CASSVGLAGVEQFF; d_gene: TRBD2; v_gene: TRBV2; abundance: NA; j_gene: TRBJ2-1
CDR3nt: TGTGCCAGCAGTACTCCGGGACAGGGGTTCCCCGAGCAGTACTTC; CDR3aa: CASSTPGQGFPEQYF; d_gene: TRBD1; v_gene: TRBV2; abundance: NA; j_gene: TRBJ2-7
CDR3nt: TGTGCCAGCAGTTTAACACAGTTCAACGAGCAGTACTTC; CDR3aa: CASSLTQFNEQYF; d_gene: NA; v_gene: TRBV27; abundance: NA; j_gene: TRBJ2-7
CDR3nt: TGTGCCATCAGGACTAGCGGGCCTATAGAGACCCAGTACTTC; CDR3aa: CAIRTSGPIETQYF; d_gene: TRBD2; v_gene: TRBV10-3; abundance: NA; j_gene: TRBJ2-5
CDR3nt: TGTGCCAGCAGTTTAGGGGGGTGGGTTACACCTCTGGAATTCTTGAAGGCCGGAAACACCATATATTTT; CDR3aa: CASSLGGWVTPLEFLKAGNTIYF; d_gene: NA; v_gene: TRBV27; abundance: NA; j_gene: TRBJ1-3
CDR3nt: TGTGCCAGCAGCTTACGGACAGGGCGGGGTGGCTACACCTTC; CDR3aa: CASSLRTGRGGYTF; d_gene: TRBD1; v_gene: TRBV5-6; abundance: NA; j_gene: TRBJ1-2
CDR3nt: TGCGCCAGCAGGCCTTGGACAGGGGATGGGAACACTGAAGCTTTCTTT; CDR3aa: CASRPWTGDGNTEAFF; d_gene: TRBD1; v_gene: TRBV5-1; abundance: NA; j_gene: TRBJ1-1
CDR3nt: TGTGCCAGCTCACTTAGCCAAGACAATGAGCAGTTCTTC; CDR3aa: CASSLSQDNEQFF; d_gene: NA; v_gene: TRBV18; abundance: NA; j_gene: TRBJ2-1
CDR3nt: TGTGCCAGTAGGACGATAGAGGGGGTCCGGGCCAACAATGAGCAGTTCTTC; CDR3aa: CASRTIEGVRANNEQFF; d_gene: NA; v_gene: TRBV19; abundance: NA; j_gene: TRBJ2-1
CDR3nt: TGTGCCAGCAGCTTCAGGGATGGGAACACTGAAGCTTTCTTT; CDR3aa: CASSFRDGNTEAFF; d_gene: NA; v_gene: TRBV11-2; abundance: NA; j_gene: TRBJ1-1
CDR3nt: TGTGCCTTGGAGACGGCACTAGCGGGGGTTGGGAACGAGCAGTACTTC; CDR3aa: CALETALAGVGNEQYF; d_gene: TRBD2; v_gene: TRBV30; abundance: few; j_gene: TRBJ2-7
CDR3nt: TGTGCCAGCAGCCCCCAGGTTGAGGAGACCCAGTACTTC; CDR3aa: CASSPQVEETQYF; d_gene: NA; v_gene: TRBV7-2; abundance: NA; j_gene: TRBJ2-5